The 9 T cell receptor beta chains below all came from one sample that was sequenced in a study of T cell responses to AZD1222 COVID-19 vaccine. Some clones are missing from TCRdb's copy, which holds only in-frame ones; the method was immunoSEQ multiplex PCR. This sample yields around 100,000 clones, of which 92% are seen a single time; 1.5% to 2% belongs to the top ten. The source material was peripheral blood, sampled on day 0 of AZD1222 vaccination. The receptors here all came from an adult in good health.

The chain combines TRBV4-2 with TRBJ2-7, with 8 bases fitting TRBD1. CDR1 and CDR2 (germline): LGHNA, YNFKEQ. V was clipped by 6 bases and J by 7 bases; unmatched bases: 14. CDR3 length: 15 residues. CDR3 sequence: CASSIPGTGGPEQYF. The CDR3 nucleotides are TGTGCCAGCAGTATACCCGGGACAGGAGGGCCGGAGCAGTACTTC.

The chain joins TRBV7-9 to TRBJ2-5; 8 positions agree with TRBD2. The CDR3 has 15 residues. Germline V gene data show CDR1 as SEHNR and CDR2 as FQNEAQ (reference sequence). V lost 4 bases and J lost 4; bases outside the gene matches: 8. CDR3 DNA: TGTGCCAGCAGCTCCCGGGGGGGGCGCGTAGAGACCCAGTACTTC. Translated: CASSSRGGRVETQYF.

The CDR3 coding sequence is TGTGCCAGCAGCTTTGTTTATTCGAGCGATGAGCAGTTCTTC. Translating it yields CASSFVYSSDEQFF. V and J are TRBV5-6 and TRBJ2-1; D is unclear. CDR1 and CDR2 from the germline V gene are SGHDT and YYEEEE. V shed 2 bases and J shed 8 bases, with 14 bases lying between them. This CDR3 spans 14 amino acids. Full variable domain (rest looked up from reference TRBV5-6 and TRBJ2-1): DAGVTQSPTHLIKTRGQQVTLRCSPKSGHDTVSWYQQALGQGPQFIFQYYEEEERQRGNFPDRFSGHQFPNYSSELNVNALLLGDSALYLCASSFVYSSDEQFFGPGTRLTVL.

The gene calls are TRBV7-5 and TRBJ1-3. TRBV7-5 is a pseudogene segment. This CDR3 is 13 amino acids long. The CDR3 reads CVRIHASGNTIYF. For the CDR3, the DNA is TGTGTCAGAATCCATGCCTCTGGAAACACCATATATTTT.

This clone was seen only once. V and J are TRBV7-9 and TRBJ2-7; D unclear. The ends were cut back, 2 bases at V and 0 bases at J, with 11 bases in the middle. Germline V gene lookup returns CDR1 SEHNR and CDR2 FQNEAQ (reference sequence). This CDR3 is 15 amino acids long. This CDR3 is CASSLRPDSSYEQYF. In DNA form, the CDR3 reads TGTGCCAGCAGCTTAAGGCCCGATAGCTCCTACGAGCAGTACTTC.

V gene TRBV11-3 combines with J gene TRBJ2-7; the D gene could be TRBD1 or TRBD2 (5 bases each). CDR3 length equals 13 residues. The germline V and J ends were trimmed by 5 bases and 3 bases, with 11 bases remaining between them. The germline V gene has CDR1 SGHNT and CDR2 YENEEA. DNA of the CDR3: TGTGCCAGCAGCCCCCAGGGAGACTACGAGCAGTACTTC. This translates into CASSPQGDYEQYF.

The chain carries TRBV5-1 and TRBJ2-7, with 7 bases aligning to TRBD2. This CDR3 has 15 residues. Germline lookup yields CDR1 SGHRS and CDR2 YFSETQ. J gave up 2 bases and V 3 bases, and 8 bases lay outside the gene matches. The CDR3 is CASSSGTSETYEQYF. The DNA for the CDR3 is TGCGCCAGCAGCTCGGGTACTAGCGAGACCTACGAGCAGTACTTC. Variable domain in full (rest from reference TRBV5-1 and TRBJ2-7): KAGVTQTPRYLIKTRGQQVTLSCSPISGHRSVSWYQQTPGQGLQFLFEYFSETQRNKGNFPGRFSGRQFSNSRSEMNVSTLELGDSALYLCASSSGTSETYEQYFGPGTRLTVT.

The J gene is TRBJ2-2, the V gene TRBV10-2; perhaps TRBD2 as D (7 bases). Trimming removed 9 bases at V and 6 bases at J, with 17 bases between. Germline lookup yields CDR1 WSHSY and CDR2 SAAADI. This CDR3 spans 14 amino acids. The CDR3 nucleotides are TGCGCCAGTGGGGGGGCCGCTGAGCCCGGGGAGCTGTTTTTT. Encoded protein: CASGGAAEPGELFF.

This rearrangement joins TRBV28 to TRBJ2-7; tentatively, D is TRBD1 or TRBD2 (6 bases each). Trimming stripped 4 bases from V and 6 bases from J, with 16 bases between. From germline, CDR1 is MDHEN and CDR2 SYDVKM. The CDR3 runs 14 residues. In nucleotides, the CDR3 is TGTGCCAGCAGTTCGGGGGCCTTTCCCACCGAGCAGTACTTC. It yields the protein CASSSGAFPTEQYF.